This record concerns one TCR beta chain sequence. The antigen remains undetermined. This specimen comes from a study of cytomegalovirus exposure and HLA in healthy donors. Notes on the study in general: One cluster of highly shared sequence variants probably arose as a sequencing artifact. CMV serostatus was the sole immune exposure data available.

In nominal health when sampled, donors likely had unrecorded immune exposures nonetheless. A multiplex PCR was run with 60 Vbeta primers and 13 Jbeta primers. In the authors' methods: In a later analysis, roughly 11 million of 60 million to 80 million unique beta chains occurred in at least two donors. Method: immunoSEQ multiplex PCR; TCRdb's copy keeps in-frame clones and lacks some. V, J and clone size are taken as reported in that table, and D and trimming were inferred from the DNA itself. This table has roughly 130,000 clones, approximately 74% appearing once. There are 15 residues in the CDR3. In germline, CDR1 is SGHRS, CDR2 YFSETQ. Trimming cost V 4 bases and J 5 bases; bases outside gene matches: 5.

The sample was PBMCs. J is TRBJ1-6 and V is TRBV5-1; 8 nucleotides match TRBD1. This clonotype was sampled from a man aged 35 to 55 in good health and CMV-seropositive. CDR3 sequence (DNA): TGCGCCAGCAGCCCCAGGACAGGGAATAATTCACCCCTCCACTTT. Translation: CASSPRTGNNSPLHF.